The following is a TCR beta chain sequence with its context. Its antigen is still unknown. UMI labels and 5' RACE were used to prepare the TRB cDNA libraries. TCRdb reprocessed the 5' RACE reads and keeps a single row for each CDR3 protein, giving no DNA. Seen in this sample are 84,000 or so distinct CDR3 sequences; the ten most common clones hold almost 0.55%. These data belong to a study of CXCR3-negative and CXCR3-positive naive CD8 T cells. Study results and limitations: Researchers report that CXCR3-positive naive cells carry more hydrophobic TRB CDR3s than CXCR3-negative naive cells. Memory CD8+ T cell repertoires were far less diverse than both naive subsets.

All CD8+ T cell subsets were sorted in triplicate at roughly 280,000 cells each. Naive CD8+ T lymphocytes were specified as CD45RO-CCR7+CD27+CD95-. The CDR3 runs to 11 residues. Germline CDR1 reads SGHVS; CDR2 reads FNYEAQ. The rearrangement uses TRBV7-6 and TRBJ2-7. This sequence originates from a human donor in good health. Some clones in this sample may be carry-over from other donors' samples. The sample was naive CXCR3+ CD8+ T cells from blood. Noted subset: CD45RO-CCR7+CD27+CD95- naive CD8+ T cells expressing CXCR3 (TNR3+). The CDR3 loop reads CASSLGVEQYF. Drawing the rest from reference TRBV7-6 and TRBJ2-7, the complete variable domain is GAGVSQSPRYKVTKRGQDVALRCDPISGHVSLYWYRQALGQGPEFLTYFNYEAQQDKSGLPNDRFSAERPEGSISTLTIQRTEQRDSAMYRCASSLGVEQYFGPGTRLTVT.